A single sample is the source of the 4 T cell receptor beta chains below, sequenced in a study of T cells in localized non-small cell lung cancer. Only in-frame clones appear in the TCRdb table, and some are missing; sequencing was by immunoSEQ multiplex PCR. The sample has under 2,000 clones, under 25% seen once. Material: normal lung tissue next to the tumor, obtained before any cancer treatment. These receptors came from a man aged 18 to 50 with stage I lung adenocarcinoma.

V gene TRBV11-3 combines with J gene TRBJ2-1, with 12 bases fitting TRBD1. The length of the CDR3 is 15 residues. Trimming cost V 6 bases and J 6 bases; bases outside gene matches: 6. Germline V CDR1 and CDR2: SGHNT, YENEEA. CDR3 DNA: TGTGCCAGCAGTTGGGGACAGGGGGCATTCAATGAGCAGTTCTTC. This encodes CASSWGQGAFNEQFF. Full variable domain (missing parts from reference TRBV11-3 and TRBJ2-1): EAGVVQSPRYKIIEKKQPVAFWCNPISGHNTLYWYLQNLGQGPELLIRYENEEAVDDSQLPKDRFSAERLKGVDSTLKIQPAELGDSAVYLCASSWGQGAFNEQFFGPGTRLTVL.

Within the sample, this clone is medium-sized. The gene calls are TRBV11-3 and TRBJ1-6, with unresolved D. CDR3 length: 15 amino acids. Trimming stripped 8 bases from V and 5 bases from J, with 16 bases between. Germline values: CDR1 SGHNT, CDR2 YENEEA. Written as DNA, the CDR3 is TGTGCCAGCCATAGAACGGGCCCCGATAATTCACCCCTCCACTTT. Encoded protein: CASHRTGPDNSPLHF.

This clone was detected a few times. The genes are TRBV10-3 and TRBJ2-1; TRBD2 matches 8 bases. Per the germline V gene, CDR1 is ENHRY and CDR2 is SYGVKD. The CDR3 has 16 residues. The ends lost 0 bases at V and 8 bases at J; junction bases unmatched: 9. DNA of the CDR3: TGTGCCATCAGTGAGTCGATGGCGGGGGGAAGCGATGAGCAGTTCTTC. Protein sequence: CAISESMAGGSDEQFF.

The rearrangement joins TRBV5-1 to TRBJ2-6, with D perhaps TRBD1 (5 bases). Germline V gene lookup returns CDR1 SGHRS and CDR2 YFSETQ. Trimming left V 0 bases short and J 0 bases short, with 10 bases between. The CDR3 consists of 17 residues. In nucleotides, the CDR3 is TGCGCCAGCAGCTTGGGACAGCCCACCTCTGGGGCCAACGTCCTGACTTTC. Its protein is CASSLGQPTSGANVLTF. The full variable domain, rest sourced from reference TRBV5-1 and TRBJ2-6, is KAGVTQTPRYLIKTRGQQVTLSCSPISGHRSVSWYQQTPGQGLQFLFEYFSETQRNKGNFPGRFSGRQFSNSRSEMNVSTLELGDSALYLCASSLGQPTSGANVLTFGAGSRLTVL.